The present entry profiles one TCR beta chain with its context. This clonotype was counted only a few times. Its recognized antigen is unknown. Base qualities were left out, and no much larger clone turns up one base away. V loses 4 bases of germline sequence and J loses 0 bases, and the interval between the two ends is 13 bases. CDR1 and CDR2, per the germline V gene, are SGHTA and FQGNSA. Including cysteine and phenylalanine, the CDR3 has 16 amino acids. Of all the DNA, just the CDR3 is kept, 48 bases in frame from base 1. In light of the paper, this sample's treatment or condition label describes: approximately 9-day PBMC culture with coronavirus spike peptide pools or control peptides (ViraFEST assay). The study used the ViraFEST assay, which expanded antigen-specific T cells with peptide pools and then identified expanded clonotypes by TCR sequencing. The positive SARS-CoV-2 PCR tests of the convalescent patients were dated from March to December 2020, before the Alpha, Beta and Delta variants emerged in the United States. Each well held 1.5 million to 2.5 million PBMCs cultured with roughly 10 ug/ml peptide pools in IMDM containing around 5% human AB serum and approximately 10 IU/ml IL-2. On days 3 and 7, half of the culture medium was replaced with fresh IL-2-containing medium. Once the cells had been in culture for about 10 days, the EasySep CD4+ T cell isolation kit was used to isolate CD4+ T cells by negative selection. Ficoll-Paque Plus gradient centrifugation was used to isolate PBMCs from whole blood, and the isolated PBMCs were then either used fresh or cryopreserved at -140C. In general, triplicate wells were set up for every culture condition.

Libraries were prepared through PCR. DNA from cultured CD4+ T cells underwent TCR sequencing with the Oncomine TCR Beta short-read assay at the Johns Hopkins FTIC core. The QIAamp micro DNA kit was used to extract genomic DNA from the cultured CD4+ T cells. Oncomine TCR Beta libraries from cultured CD4+ T cells were pooled with unique dual indexes and sequenced on an Illumina iSeq 100. Per the authors' processing: Non-productive sequences were removed, and CDR3s that did not start with C, did not end with F or W, or were shorter than 7 amino acids were discarded. Antigen-specific clonotypes were identified using the MANAFEST web application through comparison of peptide-stimulated wells with reference and other culture wells. An FDR below 0.05, an odds ratio above 5, and a productive frequency above 0.1% in at least two of three replicate wells were required for clones to be considered positive. A clonotype counted as cross-reactive if it showed significant expansion both in the SARS-CoV-2 spike wells and in at least one common cold coronavirus spike condition. Levenshtein distances (stringdist) and unrooted phylogenetic trees (ape) in R version 3.6.1 were used to assess CDR3 homology. The public sequencing data were trimmed at Q25 with fastp and processed into clonotypes with MiXCR by TCRdb, which kept only in-frame beta chains. Entries are consolidated by CDR3 protein sequence, retaining the most common genes and DNA. TCRdb's processing, not the authors' own work, is the source of the V and J calls. The sample table lists 17,000 or so distinct CDR3 sequences, roughly 30% of them with a count of one. Clones ranked in the top ten supply 15% to 19% of the sample.

The data belong to a study of vaccination and CD4 T cells after COVID-19 (dated by TCRdb to between 2021 and 2024). At the level of the whole study: Convalescent patients had a positive SARS-CoV-2 result on nasal swab PCR, and of these patients, nine had mild disease and one had severe disease. Post-vaccine blood samples were collected a median of approximately 68 days after the second vaccine dose, ranging from roughly 14 to 241 days. Participants received two doses of either the Pfizer-BioNTech BNT162b2 vaccine (n=8) or the Moderna mRNA-1273 vaccine (n=2). The convalescent cohort included six males and four females, with two Hispanic individuals, seven Caucasians, two Asians and one multiracial person. In around 9 COVID-19 convalescent patients and a few infection-naive healthy vaccine recipients, researchers compared the spike-specific CD4+ TCR repertoire from before mRNA vaccination with the repertoire from after. Control cultures used a CEFX viral epitope pool as positive control, an HIV-1 Nef peptide pool as negative control, or no peptide. For stimulating the cultures, overlapping spike peptide pools were used, derived from SARS-CoV-2 as well as from the common cold coronaviruses HCoV-NL63, HCoV-OC43 and HCoV-229E. Post-COVID blood samples were collected from convalescent patients a median of about 92 days after diagnosis, with a range of about 30 to 170 days.

The research as a whole found: Of the vaccine-specific clones in convalescent patients, 304 of 307, or nearly all, reacted only to SARS-CoV-2 spike and did not cross-react with common cold coronaviruses. The median number of SARS-CoV-2-reactive clonotypes rose from 20 to 25 after infection to some 37 after vaccination, but the change was not significant. Only a relatively small number of convalescent patients were included in the study, and early timepoints following natural infection were not analyzed. In convalescent patients, a median approximately 89% of post-vaccine SARS-CoV-2-reactive clones were detected only after vaccination, suggesting vaccine-specific priming.

Source material: cultured CD4+ T cells from blood. The receptor's source is a human donor with COVID-19. This receptor chain uses TRBV7-2 and TRBJ2-4; the D region is possibly TRBD1 or TRBD2, each matching across 6 bases. The base sequence is TGTGCCAGCAGCTCCAATAGGGGGGTAGCCAAAAACATTCAGTACTTC. Its protein reads: CASSSNRGVAKNIQYF.